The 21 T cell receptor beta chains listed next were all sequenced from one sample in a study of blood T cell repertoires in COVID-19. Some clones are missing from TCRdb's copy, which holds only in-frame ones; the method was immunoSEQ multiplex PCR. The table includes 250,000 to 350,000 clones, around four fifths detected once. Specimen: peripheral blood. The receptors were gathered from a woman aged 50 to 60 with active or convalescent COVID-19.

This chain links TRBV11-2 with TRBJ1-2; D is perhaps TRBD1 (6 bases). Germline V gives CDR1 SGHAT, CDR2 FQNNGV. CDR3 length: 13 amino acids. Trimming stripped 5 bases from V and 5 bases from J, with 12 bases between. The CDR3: CASSHTQGYGYTF. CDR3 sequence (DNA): TGTGCCAGCAGCCACACACAGGGATATGGCTACACCTTC.

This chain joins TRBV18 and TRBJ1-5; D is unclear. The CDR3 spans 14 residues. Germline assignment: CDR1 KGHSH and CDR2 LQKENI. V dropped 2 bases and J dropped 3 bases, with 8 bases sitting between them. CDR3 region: CASSPLADNQPQHF. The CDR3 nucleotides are TGTGCCAGCTCACCATTGGCGGACAATCAGCCCCAGCATTTT.

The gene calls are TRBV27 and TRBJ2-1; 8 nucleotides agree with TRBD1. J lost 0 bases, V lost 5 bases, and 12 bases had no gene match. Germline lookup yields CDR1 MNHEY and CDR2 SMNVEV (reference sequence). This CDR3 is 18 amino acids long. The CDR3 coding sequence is TGTGCCAGCAGTCCCCGGGACAGGAGTTCTTTCTCCTACAATGAGCAGTTCTTC. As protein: CASSPRDRSSFSYNEQFF.

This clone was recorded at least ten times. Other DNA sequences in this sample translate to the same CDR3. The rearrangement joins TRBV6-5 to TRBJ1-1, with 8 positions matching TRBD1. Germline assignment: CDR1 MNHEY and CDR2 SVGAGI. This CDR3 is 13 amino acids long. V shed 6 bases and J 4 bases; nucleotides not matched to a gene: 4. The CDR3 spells CASRDRAITEAFF. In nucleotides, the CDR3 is TGTGCCAGCAGGGACAGGGCGATCACTGAAGCTTTCTTT.

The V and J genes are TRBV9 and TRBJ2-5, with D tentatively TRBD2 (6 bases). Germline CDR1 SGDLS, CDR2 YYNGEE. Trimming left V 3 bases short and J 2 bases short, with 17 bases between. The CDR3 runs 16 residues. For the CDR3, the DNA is TGTGCCAGCAGCGCGACAGTTGGGGACTGGCAAGAGACCCAGTACTTC. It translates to CASSATVGDWQETQYF.

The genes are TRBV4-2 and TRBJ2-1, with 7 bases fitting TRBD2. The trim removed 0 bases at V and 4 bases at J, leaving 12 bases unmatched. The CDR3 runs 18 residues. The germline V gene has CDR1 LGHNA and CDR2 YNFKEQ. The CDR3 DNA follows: TGTGCCAGCAGCCAAGATTTCAAAGCGGGACGGCAGTACAATGAGCAGTTCTTC. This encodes CASSQDFKAGRQYNEQFF.

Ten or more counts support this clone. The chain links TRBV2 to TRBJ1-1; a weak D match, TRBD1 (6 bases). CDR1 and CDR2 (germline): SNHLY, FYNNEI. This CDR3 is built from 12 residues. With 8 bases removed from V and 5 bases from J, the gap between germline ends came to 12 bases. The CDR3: CASETTGTEAFF. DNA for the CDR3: TGTGCCAGCGAAACAACAGGGACTGAAGCTTTCTTT.

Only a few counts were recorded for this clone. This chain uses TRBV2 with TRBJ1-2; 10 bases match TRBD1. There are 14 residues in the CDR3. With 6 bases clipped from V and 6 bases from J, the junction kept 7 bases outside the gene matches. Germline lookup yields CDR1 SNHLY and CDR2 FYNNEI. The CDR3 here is CASRLPGQGNGYTF. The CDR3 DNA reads TGTGCCAGCAGACTCCCGGGACAGGGGAATGGCTACACCTTC.

The CDR3 loop reads CASSYQGVITEAFF. The CDR3 coding sequence is TGTGCCAGCAGCTACCAGGGGGTGATCACTGAAGCTTTCTTT. The gene calls are TRBV7-9 and TRBJ1-1; TRBD1 aligns across 7 bases. With 4 bases clipped from V and 4 bases from J, the junction kept 6 bases outside the gene matches. Germline lookup yields CDR1 SEHNR and CDR2 FQNEAQ (reference sequence). This CDR3 contains 14 residues.

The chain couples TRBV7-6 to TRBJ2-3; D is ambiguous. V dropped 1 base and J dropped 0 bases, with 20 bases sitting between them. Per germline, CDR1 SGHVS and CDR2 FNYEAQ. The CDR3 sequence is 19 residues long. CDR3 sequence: CASSLGDPLRRDSTDTQYF. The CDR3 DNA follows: TGTGCCAGCAGCTTAGGTGATCCCTTACGCCGAGATAGCACAGATACGCAGTATTTT.

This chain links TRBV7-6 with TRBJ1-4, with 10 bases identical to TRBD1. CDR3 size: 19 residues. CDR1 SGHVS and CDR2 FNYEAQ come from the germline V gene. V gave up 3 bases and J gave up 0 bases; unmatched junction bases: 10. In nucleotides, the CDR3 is TGTGCCAGCAGCTTGGGGACAGGGGTAGGGACTGCAACTAATGAAAAACTGTTTTTT. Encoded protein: CASSLGTGVGTATNEKLFF.

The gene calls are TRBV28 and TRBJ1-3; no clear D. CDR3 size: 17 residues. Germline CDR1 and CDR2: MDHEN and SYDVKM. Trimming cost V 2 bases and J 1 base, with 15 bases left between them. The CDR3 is CASSLRRQGRSGNTIYF. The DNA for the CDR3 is TGTGCCAGCAGTTTAAGGAGGCAAGGGCGGTCTGGAAACACCATATATTTT.

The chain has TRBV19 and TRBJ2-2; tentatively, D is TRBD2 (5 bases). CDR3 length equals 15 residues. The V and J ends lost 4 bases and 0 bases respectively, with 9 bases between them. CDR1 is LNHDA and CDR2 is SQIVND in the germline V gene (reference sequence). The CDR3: CASSTLLANTGELFF. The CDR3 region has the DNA TGTGCCAGTAGTACGCTACTAGCGAACACCGGGGAGCTGTTTTTT.

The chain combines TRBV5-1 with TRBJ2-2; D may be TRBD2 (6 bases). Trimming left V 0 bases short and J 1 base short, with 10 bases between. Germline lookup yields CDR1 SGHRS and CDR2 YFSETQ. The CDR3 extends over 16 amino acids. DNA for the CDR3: TGCGCCAGCAGCTTGGAACCGGGACTGAACACCGGGGAGCTGTTTTTT. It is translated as CASSLEPGLNTGELFF. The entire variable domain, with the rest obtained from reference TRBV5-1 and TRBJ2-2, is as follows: KAGVTQTPRYLIKTRGQQVTLSCSPISGHRSVSWYQQTPGQGLQFLFEYFSETQRNKGNFPGRFSGRQFSNSRSEMNVSTLELGDSALYLCASSLEPGLNTGELFFGEGSRLTVL.

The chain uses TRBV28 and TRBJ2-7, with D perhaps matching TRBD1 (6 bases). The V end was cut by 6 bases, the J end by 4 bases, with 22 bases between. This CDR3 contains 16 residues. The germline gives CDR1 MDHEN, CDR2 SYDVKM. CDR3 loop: CASSLSRGDRWYEQYF. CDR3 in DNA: TGTGCCAGCAGCCTAAGCAGGGGCGACAGGTGGTACGAGCAGTACTTC.

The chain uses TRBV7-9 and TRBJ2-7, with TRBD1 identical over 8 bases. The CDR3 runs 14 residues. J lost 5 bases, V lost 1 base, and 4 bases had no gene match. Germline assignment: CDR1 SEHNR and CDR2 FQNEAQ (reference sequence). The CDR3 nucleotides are TGTGCCAGCAGCTTAGTAGGACAGGGTCACGAGCAGTACTTC. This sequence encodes CASSLVGQGHEQYF.

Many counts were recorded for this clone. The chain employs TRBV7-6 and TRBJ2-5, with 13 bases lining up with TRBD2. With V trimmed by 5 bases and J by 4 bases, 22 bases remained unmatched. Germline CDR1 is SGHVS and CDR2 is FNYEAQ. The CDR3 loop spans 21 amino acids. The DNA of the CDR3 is TGTGCCAGCAGCCCCCCCCGTCGGACTAGCGGGAGTTCGGCGATGCGAGAGACCCAGTACTTC. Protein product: CASSPPRRTSGSSAMRETQYF.

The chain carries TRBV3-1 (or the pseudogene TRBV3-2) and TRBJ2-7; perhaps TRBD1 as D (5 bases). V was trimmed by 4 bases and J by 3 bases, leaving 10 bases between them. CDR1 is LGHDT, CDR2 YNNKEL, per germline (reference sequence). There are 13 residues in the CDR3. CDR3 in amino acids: CASSLADSYEQYF. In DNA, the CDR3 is TGTGCCAGCAGCCTAGCTGACAGCTACGAGCAGTACTTC.

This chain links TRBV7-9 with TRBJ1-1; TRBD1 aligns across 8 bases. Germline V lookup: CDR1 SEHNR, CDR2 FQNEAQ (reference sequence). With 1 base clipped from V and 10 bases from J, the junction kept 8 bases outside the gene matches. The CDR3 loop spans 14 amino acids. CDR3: CASSLDGTGPGAFF. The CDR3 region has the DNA TGTGCCAGCAGCTTAGATGGGACAGGTCCGGGAGCTTTCTTT.

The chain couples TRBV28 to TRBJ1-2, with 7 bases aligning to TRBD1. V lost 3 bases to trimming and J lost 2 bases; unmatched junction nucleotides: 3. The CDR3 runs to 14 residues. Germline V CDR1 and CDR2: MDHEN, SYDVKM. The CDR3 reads CASSFPRGNYGYTF. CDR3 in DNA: TGTGCCAGCAGTTTCCCCAGGGGGAACTATGGCTACACCTTC.

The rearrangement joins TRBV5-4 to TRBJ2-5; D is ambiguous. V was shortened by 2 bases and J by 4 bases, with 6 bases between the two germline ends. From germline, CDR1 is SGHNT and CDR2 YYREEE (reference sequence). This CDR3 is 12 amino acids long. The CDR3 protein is CASSLRGETQYF. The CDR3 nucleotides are TGTGCCAGCAGCTTACGAGGAGAGACCCAGTACTTC.